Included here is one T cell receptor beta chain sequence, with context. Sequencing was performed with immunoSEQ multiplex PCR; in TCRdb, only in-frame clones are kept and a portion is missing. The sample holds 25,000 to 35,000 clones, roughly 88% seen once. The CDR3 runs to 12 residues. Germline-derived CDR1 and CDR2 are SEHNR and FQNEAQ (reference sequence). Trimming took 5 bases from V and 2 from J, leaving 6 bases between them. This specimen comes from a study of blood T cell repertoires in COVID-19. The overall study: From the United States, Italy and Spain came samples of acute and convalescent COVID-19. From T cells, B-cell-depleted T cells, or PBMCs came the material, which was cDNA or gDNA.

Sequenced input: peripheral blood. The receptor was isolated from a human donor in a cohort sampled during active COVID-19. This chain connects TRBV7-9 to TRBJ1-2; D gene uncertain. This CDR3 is CASSPINYGYTF. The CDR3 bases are TGTGCCAGCAGCCCTATCAACTATGGCTACACCTTC.